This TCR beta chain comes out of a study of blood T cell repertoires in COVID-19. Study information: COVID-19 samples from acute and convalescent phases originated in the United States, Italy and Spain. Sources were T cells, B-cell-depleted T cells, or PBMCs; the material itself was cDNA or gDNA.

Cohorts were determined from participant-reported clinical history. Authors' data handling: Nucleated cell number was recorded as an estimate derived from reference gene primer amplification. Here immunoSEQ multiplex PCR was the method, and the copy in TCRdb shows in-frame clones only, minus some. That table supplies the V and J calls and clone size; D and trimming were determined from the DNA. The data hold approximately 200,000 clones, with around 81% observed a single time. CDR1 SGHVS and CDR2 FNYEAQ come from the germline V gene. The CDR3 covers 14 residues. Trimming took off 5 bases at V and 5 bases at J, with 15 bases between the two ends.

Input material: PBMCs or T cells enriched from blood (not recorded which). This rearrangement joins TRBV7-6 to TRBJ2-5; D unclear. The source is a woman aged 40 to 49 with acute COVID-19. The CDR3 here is CASSLRVKRETQYF. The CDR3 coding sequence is TGTGCCAGCAGCCTCCGGGTCAAGAGGGAGACCCAGTACTTC.